The rows below give T cell receptor beta chains drawn from one sample of a study of T-cell memory formation after mild COVID-19. TCRdb reanalysed the 5' RACE reads using MiXCR and keeps one entry per CDR3 protein. Among about 470,000 distinct CDR3 sequences listed, about 20% were seen once. Sequencing used PBMCs or a T cell subset sorted from them (not recorded which). Receptors were obtained from an adult woman who had mild COVID-19 (a few samples of this study predate the infection). Cell type and time point are not known. The CDR3 runs from the conserved cysteine through the conserved F or W. Each record gives: clone size, J gene, D gene, V gene, CDR3 protein, CDR3 DNA. D genes are given only for firm matches. Clone size is not always given. Where it is, it says once, few, many or a class for expanded clones.

- | TRBJ2-2 | - | TRBV27 | CASSQPRFKTGELFF | TGTGCCAGCAGTCAGCCTCGGTTTAAGACCGGGGAGCTGTTTTTT
- | TRBJ1-2 | - | TRBV4-1 | CASSPTESYGYTF | TGCGCCAGCAGCCCGACAGAGAGCTATGGCTACACCTTC
many | TRBJ2-7 | - | TRBV29-1 | CSVTLGAEQYF | TGCAGCGTTACTCTAGGGGCCGAGCAGTACTTC
- | TRBJ2-5 | - | TRBV19 | CASSMNPDQETQYF | TGTGCCAGTAGTATGAATCCAGACCAAGAGACCCAGTACTTC
few | TRBJ2-3 | - | TRBV2 | CASNLNYGDTQYF | TGTGCCAGCAACCTCAACTATGGGGATACGCAGTATTTT
many | TRBJ2-5 | TRBD1 | TRBV12-3/TRBV12-4 | CASSTRQGKGETQYF | TGTGCCAGCAGTACACGACAGGGGAAAGGGGAGACCCAGTACTTC
few | TRBJ2-1 | TRBD2 | TRBV19 | CASSDSGRASNEQFF | TGTGCCAGTAGTGATAGCGGGAGGGCCTCCAATGAGCAGTTCTTC
- | TRBJ2-3 | - | TRBV21-1 | CASSKESQGVGPDTQYF | TGTGCCAGCAGCAAAGAATCGCAGGGAGTCGGCCCAGATACGCAGTATTTT
- | TRBJ1-2 | - | TRBV24-1 | CATSVDSNYGYTF | TGTGCCACCAGTGTGGACAGTAACTATGGCTACACCTTC
- | TRBJ2-1 | TRBD1 | TRBV29-1 | CSVAGQGARNEQFF | TGCAGCGTTGCGGGACAGGGGGCAAGAAATGAGCAGTTCTTC
few | TRBJ2-1 | TRBD1 | TRBV7-3 | CASSFLRQGTRGLQYNEQFF | TGTGCCAGCAGCTTCCTGAGACAGGGAACAAGGGGTCTACAATACAATGAGCAGTTCTTC
few | TRBJ1-6 | TRBD1 | TRBV3-1 | CASSREGGANSPLHF | TGTGCCAGCAGCCGCGAAGGGGGCGCGAATTCACCCCTCCACTTT
few | TRBJ2-1 | - | TRBV6-5 | CASNRGLSSYNEQFF | TGTGCCAGCAATCGGGGGCTCAGCTCCTACAATGAGCAGTTCTTC
- | TRBJ2-1 | - | TRBV20-1 | CSAGTPRDNRYNEQFF | TGCAGTGCTGGGACGCCCCGGGACAATCGTTACAATGAGCAGTTCTTC
- | TRBJ2-3 | TRBD1 | TRBV2 | CATAGQALSDTQYF | TGTGCCACCGCAGGACAGGCCCTATCAGATACGCAGTATTTT
few | TRBJ2-3 | - | TRBV12-3/TRBV12-4 | CASSLRTDTDTQYF | TGTGCCAGCAGTTTACGGACAGATACAGATACGCAGTATTTT
few | TRBJ1-2 | - | TRBV7-8 | CASSLGIVGTGYGYTF | TGTGCCAGCAGCTTAGGGATCGTTGGGACTGGATATGGCTACACCTTC
many | TRBJ2-5 | TRBD2 | TRBV7-9 | CASSLVHGGMETQYF | TGTGCCAGCAGCTTAGTCCACGGGGGGATGGAGACCCAGTACTTC
- | TRBJ2-1 | TRBD1 | TRBV24-1 | CATSASGTGRLNEQFF | TGTGCCACCAGCGCTTCCGGGACAGGGAGATTAAATGAGCAGTTCTTC
few | TRBJ1-5 | TRBD1 | TRBV7-2 | CASSFRQGGQPQHF | TGTGCCAGCAGCTTCCGACAGGGGGGACAGCCCCAGCATTTT
few | TRBJ2-1 | - | TRBV7-3 | CASSQRVYSGEQFF | TGTGCCAGCAGCCAGAGGGTTTACAGCGGTGAGCAGTTCTTC
few | TRBJ2-3 | TRBD1 | TRBV9 | CASSVAPGQGTDTQYF | TGTGCCAGCAGCGTAGCCCCGGGACAGGGGACAGATACGCAGTATTTT
many | TRBJ1-6 | - | TRBV9 | CASSVDAGESLHF | TGTGCCAGCAGCGTAGATGCGGGGGAGTCCCTCCACTTT
- | TRBJ1-2 | - | TRBV12-3/TRBV12-4 | CASSLRVISYGYTF | TGTGCCAGCAGTTTGAGGGTCATTAGCTATGGCTACACCTTC
many | TRBJ2-1 | TRBD2 | TRBV6-2/TRBV6-3 | CASSYRTGTSGGLKQFF | TGTGCCAGCAGTTACCGCACCGGGACTAGCGGGGGTTTGAAGCAGTTCTTC
- | TRBJ2-1 | - | TRBV3-1 | CASSQTYNEQFF | TGTGCCAGCAGCCAAACGTACAATGAGCAGTTCTTC
- | TRBJ1-4 | TRBD1 | TRBV6-5 | CASSPQGAINEKLFF | TGTGCCAGCAGTCCACAGGGGGCGATTAATGAAAAACTGTTTTTT
once | TRBJ2-1 | - | TRBV7-8 | CASSPSRVVLFF | TGTGCCAGCAGCCCTAGTCGGGTTGTGTTGTTCTTC
many | TRBJ2-7 | TRBD1 | TRBV4-1 | CASSSMGQTYEQYF | TGCGCCAGCAGCTCAATGGGACAGACCTACGAGCAGTACTTC
few | TRBJ1-2 | TRBD1 | TRBV30 | CAHTGVAYGYTF | TGTGCCCACACAGGGGTCGCCTATGGCTACACCTTC
- | TRBJ1-1 | - | TRBV7-8 | CASSPTGKGTEAFF | TGTGCCAGCAGCCCTACAGGGAAGGGGACTGAAGCTTTCTTT
- | TRBJ1-1 | TRBD1 | TRBV2 | CASSTRTGWFEAFF | TGTGCCAGCAGTACCAGGACAGGCTGGTTTGAAGCTTTCTTT
- | TRBJ1-2 | - | TRBV15 | CATSRDRPAGDYGYTF | TGTGCCACCAGCAGAGACCGTCCTGCGGGTGACTATGGCTACACCTTC
once | TRBJ1-1 | - | TRBV7-2 | CASSSLTQGRRNTEAFF | TGTGCCAGCAGCTCACTCACCCAGGGACGGAGAAACACTGAAGCTTTCTTT
few | TRBJ2-1 | - | TRBV10-2 | CASSARGSYNEQFF | TGCGCCAGCAGTGCTAGGGGGTCCTACAATGAGCAGTTCTTC